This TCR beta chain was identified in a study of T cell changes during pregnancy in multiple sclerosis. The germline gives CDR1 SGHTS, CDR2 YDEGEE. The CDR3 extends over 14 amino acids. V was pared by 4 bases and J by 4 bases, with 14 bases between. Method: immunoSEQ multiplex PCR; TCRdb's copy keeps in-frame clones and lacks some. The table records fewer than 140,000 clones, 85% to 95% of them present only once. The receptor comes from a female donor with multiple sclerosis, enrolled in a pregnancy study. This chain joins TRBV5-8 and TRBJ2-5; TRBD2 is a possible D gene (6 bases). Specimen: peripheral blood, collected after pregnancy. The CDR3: CASSPFPGGETQYF. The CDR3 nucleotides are TGTGCCAGCAGCCCCTTTCCCGGGGGAGAGACCCAGTACTTC.